This T cell receptor beta chain was identified during a study of cytomegalovirus exposure and HLA in healthy donors. Sequencing used immunoSEQ multiplex PCR; TCRdb keeps in-frame clones, though not all of them. In the table there are 250,000 to 300,000 clones, about 86% of which are singletons. General study points: There were 150 to 200 TCR beta chains listed as cytomegalovirus-associated.

This clone was seen a few times. The antigen remains undetermined. Other DNA variants within this sample encode the same CDR3. This CDR3 spans 15 amino acids. V trimming: 2 bases; J trimming: 5 bases; junction bases outside the gene matches: 6. Per germline, CDR1 SEHNR and CDR2 FQNEAQ (reference sequence). The rearrangement uses TRBV7-9 and TRBJ2-5, with 9 bases fitting TRBD2. Sequenced material: PBMCs. This TCR was recovered from a woman in her late teens or twenties in good health and CMV-seronegative. The CDR3 sequence: CASSLRVAGEETQYF. The CDR3 nucleotides read TGTGCCAGCAGCTTAAGAGTAGCGGGGGAGGAGACCCAGTACTTC.